A selection of T cell receptor beta chains follows, all from one sample in a study of identical twins. From the 5' RACE reads, TCRdb called clonotypes with MiXCR, one entry per CDR3 protein. Among over 550,000 distinct CDR3 sequences listed, under 8.5% were seen once. In addition, the sample was reused for a study of yellow fever vaccine responses in identical twins.

Source material: PBMCs. All receptors come from a woman between 18 and 29 years old in good health. Each CDR3 is given with its conserved first and last residue. D genes are given only for firm matches. The size entry is marked missing in some rows and otherwise reads once, few, many or a size class.

d_call	v_call	j_call	clone_size	cdr3_aa	cdr3_nt
-	TRBV20-1	TRBJ2-3	many	CSASPQDPSAGDTQYF	TGCAGTGCTAGTCCCCAAGACCCCTCGGCGGGAGATACGCAGTATTTT
TRBD1	TRBV2	TRBJ1-2	-	CASSGRDRSYGYTF	TGTGCCAGCAGTGGCCGGGACAGAAGCTATGGCTACACCTTC
-	TRBV7-8	TRBJ1-1	few	CASSHLEGGAEAFF	TGTGCCAGCAGCCACCTTGAAGGGGGGGCTGAAGCTTTCTTT
-	TRBV20-1	TRBJ2-3	-	CSASPVHTSSTDTQYF	TGCAGTGCTAGCCCGGTTCACACATCTAGCACAGATACGCAGTATTTT
-	TRBV28	TRBJ2-5	many	CASRAKGGQQETQYF	TGTGCCAGCCGGGCGAAGGGGGGACAGCAAGAGACCCAGTACTTC
TRBD2	TRBV12-3/TRBV12-4	TRBJ2-1	-	CASRPGLADYNEQFF	TGTGCCAGCAGGCCGGGACTAGCGGACTACAATGAGCAGTTCTTC
TRBD1	TRBV5-6	TRBJ2-2	many	CASSPRQGALTGELFF	TGTGCCAGCAGCCCTCGACAGGGGGCGCTTACCGGGGAGCTGTTTTTT
TRBD1	TRBV7-2	TRBJ2-1	many	CASSWTGQNNEQFF	TGTGCCAGCAGCTGGACGGGACAGAACAATGAGCAGTTCTTC
-	TRBV5-6	TRBJ2-1	many	CASSFKRQARYNEQFF	TGTGCCAGCAGCTTTAAGCGACAGGCCAGATACAATGAGCAGTTCTTC
TRBD2	TRBV10-3	TRBJ2-3	many	CAISGTSGRADTQYF	TGTGCCATCAGTGGCACTAGCGGGAGGGCAGATACGCAGTATTTT
-	TRBV6-1	TRBJ1-2	-	CASTEGSYGYTF	TGTGCCAGCACTGAGGGGTCCTATGGCTACACCTTC
-	TRBV19	TRBJ2-1	many	CASSIIGLGNEQFF	TGTGCCAGTAGTATTATCGGGTTGGGTAATGAGCAGTTCTTC
-	TRBV21-1	TRBJ1-3	few	CASSKGRQGSGNTIYF	TGTGCCAGCAGCAAAGGGAGACAGGGTTCTGGAAACACCATATATTTT
-	TRBV27	TRBJ2-1	few	CASSTQPLVPYNEQFF	TGTGCCAGCAGTACACAGCCCTTAGTACCCTACAATGAGCAGTTCTTC
TRBD2	TRBV12-3/TRBV12-4	TRBJ2-7	-	CASSLSARERSQQYF	TGTGCCAGCAGTTTATCGGCGCGGGAGCGCAGTCAGCAGTACTTC
-	TRBV6-1	TRBJ2-3	many	CASRRGSIVTDTQYF	TGTGCCAGCAGGAGGGGGAGTATCGTCACAGATACGCAGTATTTT
-	TRBV12-3/TRBV12-4	TRBJ2-7	few	CASSLAGQGGEQYF	TGTGCCAGCAGTTTAGCGGGCCAAGGCGGCGAGCAGTACTTC
-	TRBV25-1	TRBJ2-5	few	CASALGGPQETQYF	TGTGCCAGCGCGTTGGGGGGACCCCAAGAGACCCAGTACTTC
TRBD2	TRBV7-8	TRBJ2-1	few	CASSLGWTSGDPSYNEQFF	TGTGCCAGCAGCTTAGGGTGGACTAGCGGGGATCCCTCTTACAATGAGCAGTTCTTC
-	TRBV18	TRBJ1-1	few	CASSARVNTEAFF	TGTGCCAGCTCGGCCAGGGTGAACACTGAAGCTTTCTTT
-	TRBV20-1	TRBJ2-3	few	CSALTGRLGTDTQYF	TGCAGTGCCCTCACTGGCAGGCTGGGCACAGATACGCAGTATTTT
TRBD2	TRBV27	TRBJ2-1	few	CASSLPPGLAGAREQFF	TGTGCCAGCAGTTTACCGCCGGGACTAGCGGGAGCGCGCGAGCAGTTCTTC
-	TRBV20-1	TRBJ2-3	many	CSAGAVTDTQYF	TGCAGTGCAGGGGCGGTCACAGATACGCAGTATTTT
TRBD1	TRBV7-8	TRBJ2-1	many	CASSTPINPGQGLYNEQFF	TGTGCCAGCAGCACCCCCATTAACCCGGGACAGGGGCTATACAATGAGCAGTTCTTC
TRBD1	TRBV5-1	TRBJ2-5	few	CASSLAGQGLRETQYF	TGCGCCAGCAGCTTGGCCGGACAGGGATTACGGGAGACCCAGTACTTC
-	TRBV4-1	TRBJ2-7	many	CASSLQARYEQYF	TGCGCCAGCAGCCTTCAGGCCAGGTACGAGCAGTACTTC
-	TRBV2	TRBJ1-4	many	CASRRDLANEKLFF	TGTGCCAGCAGGAGGGATCTGGCTAATGAAAAACTGTTTTTT
-	TRBV7-6	TRBJ2-4	-	CASSLAAAAAKNIQYF	TGTGCCAGCAGCTTAGCGGCAGCTGCGGCCAAAAACATTCAGTACTTC
TRBD2	TRBV12-3/TRBV12-4	TRBJ2-5	many	CASSRGLAPETQYF	TGTGCCAGCAGTCGAGGACTAGCTCCGGAGACCCAGTACTTC
-	TRBV12-3/TRBV12-4	TRBJ2-1	-	CASSFSKAPGNNEQFF	TGTGCCAGCAGTTTTAGTAAGGCGCCTGGGAACAATGAGCAGTTCTTC
TRBD2	TRBV7-9	TRBJ2-1	-	CASRQTSGGAYEQFF	TGTGCCAGCAGACAGACTAGCGGGGGGGCATATGAGCAGTTCTTC
TRBD2	TRBV12-3/TRBV12-4	TRBJ2-1	-	CASSRTSGINEQFF	TGTGCCAGCAGTCGGACTAGCGGGATCAATGAGCAGTTCTTC
TRBD1	TRBV6-6	TRBJ2-2	-	CASKGAIPPELFF	TGTGCCAGCAAGGGGGCTATCCCACCAGAGCTGTTTTTT
TRBD1	TRBV12-3/TRBV12-4	TRBJ1-2	few	CASSFFRDSSGYTF	TGTGCCAGCAGTTTTTTCCGGGACAGTTCAGGCTACACCTTC
-	TRBV3-1	TRBJ2-1	few	CASRGLTPFEQFF	TGTGCCAGCAGGGGATTGACTCCGTTCGAGCAGTTCTTC
TRBD2	TRBV12-3/TRBV12-4	TRBJ2-4	few	CASRTRPGGEQYF	TGTGCCAGCAGAACAAGGCCCGGGGGGGAGCAGTACTTC
-	TRBV11-2	TRBJ2-1	few	CASSLGFLGLNEQFF	TGTGCCAGCAGCTTAGGGTTCCTGGGGTTGAATGAGCAGTTCTTC
TRBD1	TRBV6-1	TRBJ2-7	-	CASRTRTGYEQYF	TGTGCCAGCAGAACCCGGACAGGCTACGAGCAGTACTTC
-	TRBV7-2	TRBJ1-4	-	CASSLDSYFNEKLFF	TGTGCCAGCAGCTTAGACAGTTACTTTAATGAAAAACTGTTTTTT
-	TRBV25-1	TRBJ1-2	many	CASSESVLSYTF	TGTGCCAGCAGTGAATCTGTTCTTAGCTACACCTTC
TRBD2	TRBV27	TRBJ2-1	few	CASSLASGTNEQFF	TGTGCCAGCAGTTTGGCTAGCGGGACCAATGAGCAGTTCTTC
-	TRBV2	TRBJ2-5	few	CATRTDSAKETQYF	TGTGCCACCAGAACCGACTCCGCTAAAGAGACCCAGTACTTC
TRBD1	TRBV11-2	TRBJ1-3	few	CASSFGQGQGKRNTIYF	TGTGCCAGCAGCTTTGGACAGGGACAGGGAAAGAGAAACACCATATATTTT
TRBD1	TRBV14	TRBJ1-1	-	CASSPRQGWTEAFF	TGTGCCAGCAGCCCCAGACAGGGGTGGACTGAAGCTTTCTTT
TRBD1	TRBV29-1	TRBJ1-1	many	CSVDLDRGRTEAFF	TGCAGCGTTGACCTGGACAGGGGGAGGACTGAAGCTTTCTTT
TRBD2	TRBV10-3	TRBJ2-3	-	CAMAVRAGVADTQYF	TGTGCCATGGCCGTACGAGCGGGAGTAGCAGATACGCAGTATTTT
-	TRBV7-6	TRBJ1-6	many	CARGFTYNSPLHF	TGTGCCAGAGGCTTCACCTATAATTCACCCCTCCACTTT
-	TRBV4-2	TRBJ2-2	many	CASSQDDRSTGELFF	TGTGCCAGCAGCCAAGATGACAGAAGCACCGGGGAGCTGTTTTTT
TRBD2	TRBV5-1	TRBJ2-1	-	CASSLGSGGANEQFF	TGCGCCAGCAGCTTGGGCAGCGGGGGGGCCAATGAGCAGTTCTTC
-	TRBV3-1	TRBJ2-2	few	CASSHYGPVTGELFF	TGTGCCAGCAGCCATTACGGGCCGGTTACCGGGGAGCTGTTTTTT